Sequencing of this T cell receptor (beta chain) was carried out in a study of blood T cells in healthy people across ages. The CDR3 length is 15 residues. CDR1 and CDR2 from the germline V gene are DFQATT and SNEGSKA (reference sequence). The V gene end was trimmed by 6 bases and the J gene end by 5 bases; junction bases not matched to a gene: 14. The authors ran a second PCR of about 7 to 11 cycles using a sample-barcoded 5' primer and a J-beta primer mix. TCRdb redid the calling of the 5' RACE reads with MiXCR, one entry per CDR3 protein. The table shows fewer than 1.5 million distinct CDR3 sequences, with approximately 42% occurring only once.

The chain joins TRBV20-1 to TRBJ2-3; 7 bases agree with TRBD2. The TCR was taken from a woman in her late teens or twenties in good health. The specimen sequenced was blood. CDR3 sequence reads: CSAGTIGSWVDTQYF. DNA for the CDR3: TGCAGTGCGGGGACTATCGGGAGCTGGGTAGATACGCAGTATTTT.